Shown below are 32 T cell receptor beta chains from a single sample sequenced in a study of blood T cell repertoires in COVID-19. Sequencing used immunoSEQ multiplex PCR; TCRdb keeps in-frame clones, though not all of them. The table lists about 73,000 clones, over 80% of them singletons. The sequencing sample was made of peripheral blood. All receptors derive from a woman in her fifties or sixties with acute or convalescent COVID-19.

The V call is TRBV5-1, the J call TRBJ1-1, with D possibly being TRBD1 (5 bases). The CDR3 contains 12 residues. The ends were cut back, 0 bases at V and 12 bases at J, with 12 bases in the middle. CDR1 SGHRS and CDR2 YFSETQ come from the germline V gene. The CDR3 reads CASSLDRGGSFF. The CDR3 DNA sequence: TGCGCCAGCAGCTTGGACCGGGGGGGATCTTTCTTT.

This clone showed up just once. Here the CDR3 DNA reads TGTGCCAGCAGCTTGGGTTTCAACGAGCAGTACTTC. Protein sequence: CASSLGFNEQYF. The J gene is TRBJ2-7, the V gene TRBV5-6; no clear D gene. This CDR3 contains 12 residues. V lost 0 bases and J 5 bases, leaving 6 bases between the germline ends. Germline CDR1 reads SGHDT; CDR2 reads YYEEEE.

The V call is TRBV2, the J call TRBJ2-7, with TRBD1 matching 10 bases. The V and J ends lost 4 bases and 2 bases, in that order; junction bases with no gene match: 5. The CDR3 extends over 15 amino acids. Germline assignment: CDR1 SNHLY and CDR2 FYNNEI. The CDR3 here is CASSVEGTGAYEQYF. The CDR3 region has the DNA TGTGCCAGCAGTGTTGAGGGGACAGGGGCCTACGAGCAGTACTTC. Complete variable domain (other parts from reference TRBV2 and TRBJ2-7): EPEVTQTPSHQVTQMGQEVILRCVPISNHLYFYWYRQILGQKVEFLVSFYNNEISEKSEIFDDQFSVERPDGSNFTLKIRSTKLEDSAMYFCASSVEGTGAYEQYFGPGTRLTVT.

The CDR3 nucleotides are TGTGCCAGCGGCAGGGTCTCTGGGGCCAACGTCCTGACTTTC. This gives the protein CASGRVSGANVLTF. J is TRBJ2-6 and V is TRBV28; possibly TRBD1 for D (5 bases). Germline values: CDR1 MDHEN, CDR2 SYDVKM. V was shortened by 8 bases and J by 0 bases, with 8 bases between the two germline ends. The CDR3 runs to 14 residues.

This chain uses TRBV5-1 with TRBJ1-4, with D unclear. V lost 4 bases and J 7 bases, leaving 17 bases between the germline ends. There are 15 residues in the CDR3. Germline CDR1 SGHRS, CDR2 YFSETQ. This CDR3 is CASSEKAGYGEKLFF. The CDR3 DNA follows: TGCGCCAGCAGCGAAAAGGCAGGCTACGGTGAAAAACTGTTTTTT.

The chain links TRBV28 to TRBJ1-2; D is uncertain. Germline assignment: CDR1 MDHEN and CDR2 SYDVKM. Trimming cost V 6 bases and J 4 bases, with 12 bases left between them. The CDR3 sequence is 13 residues long. The CDR3 region has the DNA TGTGCCAGCAGCTCCGGGTTAATCTATGGCTACACCTTC. Amino acids: CASSSGLIYGYTF.

The chain is built from TRBV6-5 and TRBJ1-3; D remains unclear. CDR3 length: 15 residues. Trimming took off 2 bases at V and 4 bases at J, with 12 bases between the two ends. CDR1 and CDR2 (germline): MNHEY, SVGAGI. The CDR3 loop reads CASSYEGRTGNTIYF. Here the CDR3 DNA reads TGTGCCAGCAGTTACGAGGGCAGGACGGGAAACACCATATATTTT.

The J gene is TRBJ2-2, the V gene TRBV3-1 (or the pseudogene TRBV3-2); TRBD2 matches 10 bases. The V gene's germline CDR1 is LGHDT and CDR2 YNNKEL (reference sequence). V was clipped by 2 bases and J by 3 bases; unmatched bases: 3. The CDR3 length is 16 residues. The CDR3 DNA follows: TGTGCCAGCAGCCAAAGCGGGGGGGCTTACACCGGGGAGCTGTTTTTT. Protein: CASSQSGGAYTGELFF.

This chain joins TRBV3-1 (or the pseudogene TRBV3-2) and TRBJ2-7; 11 nucleotides line up with TRBD2. CDR1 LGHDT and CDR2 YNNKEL come from the germline V gene (reference sequence). With V trimmed by 3 bases and J by 5 bases, 6 bases remained unmatched. The CDR3 extends over 15 amino acids. CDR3 in amino acids: CASSHGSGRVDEQYF. CDR3 coding DNA: TGTGCCAGCAGCCATGGTAGCGGGAGGGTGGACGAGCAGTACTTC.

V is TRBV9 and J is TRBJ1-3; no reliable D call. This CDR3 is 16 amino acids long. Trimming removed 4 bases at V and 0 bases at J, with 14 bases between. Looked up from germline, CDR1 is SGDLS and CDR2 is YYNGEE. CDR3: CASSILHGNSGNTIYF. The CDR3 nucleotides are TGTGCCAGCAGCATACTACACGGAAACTCTGGAAACACCATATATTTT. Full variable domain (missing parts from reference TRBV9 and TRBJ1-3): DSGVTQTPKHLITATGQRVTLRCSPRSGDLSVYWYQQSLDQGLQFLIQYYNGEERAKGNILERFSAQQFPDLHSELNLSSLELGDSALYFCASSILHGNSGNTIYFGEGSWLTVV.

V and J are TRBV7-9 and TRBJ1-2; a weak D match, TRBD1 (5 bases). V was shortened by 5 bases and J by 1 base, with 8 bases between the two germline ends. Per germline, CDR1 SEHNR and CDR2 FQNEAQ (reference sequence). The CDR3 is 13 residues long. CDR3 sequence (DNA): TGTGCCAGCAGCCAGGGACTTAACTATGGCTACACCTTC. Translated, it gives CASSQGLNYGYTF.

The chain combines TRBV2 with TRBJ2-3; 7 bases match TRBD2. The CDR3 totals 13 residues. Germline loops: CDR1 SNHLY, CDR2 FYNNEI. V lost 11 bases, J lost 5 bases, and 10 bases stayed unmatched. The DNA of the CDR3 is TGTGCCGCGAGCGGGATGTCAATAGATACGCAGTATTTT. It yields the protein CAASGMSIDTQYF.

Turning to this clone: Since the CDR3 does not end with the conserved phenylalanine or tryptophan, this likely comes from a read error. It is unclear where the CDR3 begins or ends on the DNA, so no DNA is shown, and the CDR3 is as TCRdb lists it. This chain connects TRBV6-1 to TRBJ2-7; the table's TRBD2 call for D was not verified on the DNA. Germline V gives CDR1 MNHNS, CDR2 SASEGT. Termini included, the CDR3 measures 13 amino acids. This CDR3 is CASSERGLPGLEA.

This chain connects TRBV9 to TRBJ1-6; a weak D match, TRBD1 (5 bases). V was pared by 4 bases and J by 10 bases, with 21 bases between. In germline, CDR1 is SGDLS, CDR2 YYNGEE. CDR3 size: 16 residues. The CDR3 coding sequence is TGTGCCAGCAGCCAAACCCCGGGGGGGGATAGATCACCCCTCCACTTT. The encoded protein is CASSQTPGGDRSPLHF.

V and J are TRBV19 and TRBJ2-5; TRBD1 aligns across 7 bases. Germline CDR1 reads LNHDA; CDR2 reads SQIVND (reference sequence). The V and J ends lost 7 bases and 6 bases, in that order; junction bases with no gene match: 11. The CDR3 runs to 14 residues. This chain's CDR3 is CASMAGGSEKTQYF. In DNA, the CDR3 is TGTGCCAGTATGGCAGGGGGTTCTGAAAAGACCCAGTACTTC.

CDR3 nucleotide sequence: TGTGCCAGCAGTCCTACTAGCGGGGGGCTGTCAGATACGCAGTATTTT. This encodes CASSPTSGGLSDTQYF. The gene calls are TRBV5-4 and TRBJ2-3; 12 bases agree with TRBD2. The CDR3 is 16 amino acids. Unmatched junction bases numbered 8, after V lost 5 bases and J lost 4 bases. Germline assignment: CDR1 SGHNT and CDR2 YYREEE (reference sequence).

The chain has TRBV19 and TRBJ2-1; D possibly corresponds to TRBD2 (5 bases). The CDR3 consists of 13 residues. Germline loops: CDR1 LNHDA, CDR2 SQIVND (reference sequence). The V gene lost 5 bases and the J gene lost 7 bases, with 12 bases spanning the gap. The CDR3 bases are TGTGCCAGTAGTGTATACCCGGGGAATGAGCAGTTCTTC. Its translation: CASSVYPGNEQFF. The entire variable domain, with the rest obtained from reference TRBV19 and TRBJ2-1, is as follows: DGGITQSPKYLFRKEGQNVTLSCEQNLNHDAMYWYRQDPGQGLRLIYYSQIVNDFQKGDIAEGYSVSREKKESFPLTVTSAQKNPTAFYLCASSVYPGNEQFFGPGTRLTVL.

The count of this clone is one. The chain links TRBV28 to TRBJ1-5, with TRBD1 matching over 11 bases. The CDR3 runs to 15 residues. Unmatched junction bases numbered 9, after V lost 6 bases and J lost 8 bases. The germline V gene has CDR1 MDHEN and CDR2 SYDVKM. The CDR3 sequence: CASRPGTGGGKPQHF. The DNA of the CDR3 is TGTGCCAGCAGACCCGGGACAGGGGGAGGTAAGCCCCAGCATTTT.

J is TRBJ1-6 and V is TRBV28, with D perhaps TRBD1 (5 bases). Trimming shortened V by 3 bases and J by 7 bases, and 10 bases separated the two germline ends. Germline assignment: CDR1 MDHEN and CDR2 SYDVKM. The CDR3 is 14 residues long. The CDR3 sequence is CASSLAQVNSPLHF. CDR3 bases: TGTGCCAGCAGTTTGGCACAGGTCAATTCACCCCTCCACTTT.

This rearrangement joins TRBV7-2 to TRBJ1-3; no firm D call. Per the germline V gene, CDR1 is SGHTA and CDR2 is FQGNSA. CDR3 size: 14 residues. The V end was cut by 4 bases, the J end by 3 bases, with 10 bases between. The CDR3 nucleotides are TGTGCCAGCAGCTCTCAAGGAGGTGGAAACACCATATATTTT. Residues: CASSSQGGGNTIYF.

The J gene is TRBJ2-1, the V gene TRBV6-5; 8 bases line up with TRBD2. Germline V gene data show CDR1 as MNHEY and CDR2 as SVGAGI. CDR3 size: 15 residues. Trimming at V came to 1 base and at J to 5 bases, leaving 4 bases not matched to a gene. The CDR3 region has the DNA TGTGCCAGCAGTTACTACCAGCGGGGGAACAATGAGCAGTTCTTC. It yields the protein CASSYYQRGNNEQFF.

The chain carries TRBV12-3 or TRBV12-4 and TRBJ1-6, with D uncertain. The V end lost 5 bases, the J end lost 6 bases, and 8 bases lay between the germline ends. The CDR3 runs 13 residues. The CDR3 protein is CASSTNGNSPLHF. Here the CDR3 DNA reads TGTGCCAGCAGTACGAACGGTAATTCACCCCTCCACTTT.

This sequence joins TRBV5-1 and TRBJ1-1, with TRBD1 matching 7 bases. The CDR3 consists of 14 residues. Trimming took 0 bases from V and 4 from J; bases not matched to a gene: 3. Germline V gene lookup returns CDR1 SGHRS and CDR2 YFSETQ. The CDR3: CASSLASGGTEAFF. CDR3 sequence (DNA): TGCGCCAGCAGCTTGGCTTCAGGGGGCACTGAAGCTTTCTTT.

The count of this clone is one. The chain carries TRBV18 and TRBJ2-3, with 10 bases lining up with TRBD2. V lost 0 bases, J lost 7 bases, and 13 bases stayed unmatched. Looked up from germline, CDR1 is KGHSH and CDR2 is LQKENI. CDR3 length: 18 amino acids. CDR3 in DNA: TGTGCCAGCTCACCACCAGCTAGCGGGGGTTACCTAGGAAATACGCAGTATTTT. It yields the protein CASSPPASGGYLGNTQYF.

The gene calls are TRBV18 and TRBJ2-7; no reliable D call. The ends were cut back, 2 bases at V and 3 bases at J, with 5 bases in the middle. The CDR3 length is 12 residues. Germline V gene sequence: CDR1 KGHSH, CDR2 LQKENI. CDR3 sequence: CASSPGSYEQYF. CDR3 DNA: TGTGCCAGCTCACCAGGCAGCTACGAGCAGTACTTC.

The V and J genes are TRBV9 and TRBJ2-1; maybe TRBD1 (5 bases). Germline-derived CDR1 and CDR2 are SGDLS and YYNGEE. V was shortened by 3 bases and J by 7 bases, with 11 bases between the two germline ends. The CDR3 is 13 amino acids. CDR3 loop: CASSEGVTNEQFF. Here the CDR3 DNA reads TGTGCCAGCAGCGAAGGGGTAACGAATGAGCAGTTCTTC.

The chain is built from TRBV5-4 and TRBJ1-6; 7 positions agree with TRBD1. The germline V gene has CDR1 SGHNT and CDR2 YYREEE (reference sequence). The CDR3 sequence is 14 residues long. Trimming removed 1 base from V and 10 bases from J; junction bases left unmatched: 5. This chain's CDR3 is CASSLRQGDSPLHF. The CDR3 coding sequence is TGTGCCAGCAGCTTGAGGCAGGGGGACTCACCCCTCCACTTT.

This clone was found a few times. The chain joins TRBV28 to TRBJ2-2; D is unclear. V was trimmed by 7 bases and J by 6 bases, leaving 12 bases between them. This CDR3 region has 13 residues. Germline CDR1 MDHEN, CDR2 SYDVKM. This chain's CDR3 is CASTPVPPGELFF. The CDR3 DNA reads TGTGCCAGCACCCCCGTTCCCCCCGGGGAGCTGTTTTTT.

The chain recombines TRBV7-3 with TRBJ2-7; 11 bases line up with TRBD1. Germline CDR1 reads SGHTA; CDR2 reads FQGTGA. V shed 7 bases, J shed 6 bases, and the junction held 23 bases outside the gene matches. The CDR3 covers 19 residues. The CDR3 bases are TGTGCCAGCAAATTTCCCGAAGGGTCGGACAGGGGGCCAGTCGGCGAGCAGTACTTC. It is translated as CASKFPEGSDRGPVGEQYF.

V and J are TRBV28 and TRBJ1-5; no clear D gene. The CDR3 consists of 15 residues. The ends were cut back, 3 bases at V and 3 bases at J, with 12 bases in the middle. The germline V gene has CDR1 MDHEN and CDR2 SYDVKM. The CDR3 DNA is TGTGCCAGCAGTTTGGCCAACGAAAACAATCAGCCCCAGCATTTT. Translating it yields CASSLANENNQPQHF.

This clone showed up just once. This chain links TRBV11-2 with TRBJ2-5, with D tentatively TRBD2 (5 bases). Trimming took off 0 bases at V and 4 bases at J, with 18 bases between the two ends. The germline CDR1 and CDR2 sequences are SGHAT and FQNNGV. This CDR3 spans 17 amino acids. DNA for the CDR3: TGTGCCAGCAGCTTAGATACAGTGGGCCGGGGTAGAGAGACCCAGTACTTC. Its translation: CASSLDTVGRGRETQYF.

The genes are TRBV3-1 (or the pseudogene TRBV3-2) and TRBJ1-1; TRBD1 is a possible D gene (5 bases). The CDR3 has 13 amino acids. Germline V lookup: CDR1 LGHDT, CDR2 YNNKEL (reference sequence). Trimming took 4 bases from V and 6 from J, leaving 12 bases between them. In nucleotides, the CDR3 is TGTGCCAGCAGCCGACAGCCCCTTCCTGAAGCTTTCTTT. Protein product: CASSRQPLPEAFF.